This TCR beta chain was observed in a study of beta chain features in type 1 diabetes. Sequenced material consisted of expressed TCRB transcripts (all of the isolated RNA was reverse transcribed). TCRdb's copy holds only in-frame clones and misses some; the assay was immunoSEQ multiplex PCR. The sample lists under 200,000 clones, 7% to 10% occurring once. This clone was counted only a few times. The CDR3 spans 15 residues. The trim removed 5 bases at V and 0 bases at J, leaving 4 bases unmatched. Germline CDR1 is MNHEY and CDR2 is SVGAGI. The chain recombines TRBV6-5 with TRBJ2-7; 10 bases are a match to TRBD1. The sample consisted of central memory CD4+ T cells from blood. The TCR originated in a young woman in good health. The CDR3 bases are TGTGCCAGCAGTCAGCGACAGGGGGCCTCCTACGAGCAGTACTTC. It specifies CASSQRQGASYEQYF.